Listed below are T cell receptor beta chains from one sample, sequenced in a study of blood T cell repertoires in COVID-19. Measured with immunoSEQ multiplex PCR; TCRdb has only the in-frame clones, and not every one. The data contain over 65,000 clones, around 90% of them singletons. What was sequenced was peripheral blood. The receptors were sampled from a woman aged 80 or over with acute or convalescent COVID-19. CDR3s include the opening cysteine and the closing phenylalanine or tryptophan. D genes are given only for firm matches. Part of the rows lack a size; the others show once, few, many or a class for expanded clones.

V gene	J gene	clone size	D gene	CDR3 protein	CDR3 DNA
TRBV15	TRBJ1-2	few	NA	CATSIERSYPNYGYTF	TGTGCCACCAGCATAGAGAGGTCCTATCCTAACTATGGCTACACCTTC
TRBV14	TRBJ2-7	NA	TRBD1	CASRDRSFGEQYF	TGTGCCAGCAGGGACAGGTCCTTCGGCGAGCAGTACTTC
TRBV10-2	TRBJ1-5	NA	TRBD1	CASSGYTGGTINQPQHF	TGCGCCAGCAGTGGATATACAGGGGGCACCATCAATCAGCCCCAGCATTTT
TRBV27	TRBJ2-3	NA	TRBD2	CASSLSASGGTQYF	TGTGCCAGCAGTTTATCGGCTAGCGGGGGGACGCAGTATTTT
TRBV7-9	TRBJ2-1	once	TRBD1	CASSPDRYNEQFF	TGTGCCAGCAGCCCGGACAGGTACAATGAGCAGTTCTTC
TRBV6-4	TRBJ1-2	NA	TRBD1	CASSDQAGTGHYTF	TGTGCCAGCAGTGACCAGGCCGGGACAGGCCACTACACCTTC
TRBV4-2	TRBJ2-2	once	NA	CASSRTGTLNTGELFF	TGTGCCAGCAGCCGGACCGGGACATTGAACACCGGGGAGCTGTTTTTT
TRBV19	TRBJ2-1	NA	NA	CASKGGERRGSSGYNEQFF	TGTGCCAGTAAGGGGGGGGAGAGGCGCGGGTCTAGCGGTTACAATGAGCAGTTCTTC
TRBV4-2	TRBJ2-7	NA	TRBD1	CASSQVHDRGSYEQYF	TGTGCCAGCAGCCAAGTCCATGACAGGGGATCCTACGAGCAGTACTTC
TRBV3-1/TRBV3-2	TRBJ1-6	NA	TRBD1	CASSHRTGNSPLHF	TGTGCCAGCAGCCACCGGACAGGGAATTCACCCCTCCACTTT
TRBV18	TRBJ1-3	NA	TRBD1	CASSPPRGLGFTGNTIYF	TGTGCCAGCTCACCCCCCAGGGGGTTGGGTTTCACTGGAAACACCATATATTTT
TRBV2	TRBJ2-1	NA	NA	CASITRQAGNEQFF	TGTGCCAGCATAACCCGGCAGGCAGGCAATGAGCAGTTCTTC
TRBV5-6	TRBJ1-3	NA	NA	CASTTTGGSGNTIYF	TGTGCCAGCACAACAACGGGGGGGTCTGGAAACACCATATATTTT
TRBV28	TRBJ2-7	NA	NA	CASSFGYEQYF	TGTGCCAGCAGTTTCGGCTACGAGCAGTACTTC
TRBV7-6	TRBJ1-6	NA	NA	CASSLTLTGIDSPLHF	TGTGCCAGCAGCTTAACTCTGACAGGAATTGATTCACCCCTCCACTTT
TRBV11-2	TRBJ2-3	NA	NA	CASSFSGNTDTQYF	TGTGCCAGCAGCTTCTCCGGGAACACAGATACGCAGTATTTT
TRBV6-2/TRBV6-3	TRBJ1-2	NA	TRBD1	CASSYPHRGNQDGYTF	TGTGCCAGCAGTTATCCCCACAGGGGGAATCAGGATGGCTACACCTTC
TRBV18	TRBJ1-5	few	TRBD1	CASSPRQGDNQPQHF	TGTGCCAGCTCACCACGACAGGGAGACAATCAGCCCCAGCATTTT
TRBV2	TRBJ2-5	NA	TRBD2	CASSESLRLAGKETQYF	TGTGCCAGCAGTGAAAGTCTGCGTCTAGCGGGAAAAGAGACCCAGTACTTC
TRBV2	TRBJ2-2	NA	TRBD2	CATGLAGGPVTGELFF	TGTGCCACCGGACTAGCGGGAGGGCCCGTTACCGGGGAGCTGTTTTTT
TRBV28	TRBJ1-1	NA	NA	CASRSPENKAFF	TGTGCCAGCAGGTCCCCCGAGAATAAAGCTTTCTTT
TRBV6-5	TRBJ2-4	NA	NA	CASSRNGAYKNIQYF	TGTGCCAGCAGCCGTAATGGGGCCTACAAAAACATTCAGTACTTC
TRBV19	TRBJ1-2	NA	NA	CASSIDRYPTPGYTF	TGTGCCAGTAGTATAGATCGCTACCCAACCCCTGGCTACACCTTC
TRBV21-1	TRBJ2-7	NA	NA	CASSKLHGTGKVYEQYF	TGTGCCAGCAGCAAACTCCACGGGACAGGGAAGGTCTACGAGCAGTACTTC
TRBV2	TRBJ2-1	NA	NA	CASSETRNEQFF	TGTGCCAGCAGCGAGACTAGGAATGAGCAGTTCTTC
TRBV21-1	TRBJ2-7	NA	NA	CASSNRGLAENYEQYF	TGTGCCAGCAGCAATCGTGGGCTAGCGGAAAACTACGAGCAGTACTTC
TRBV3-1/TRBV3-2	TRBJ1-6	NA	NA	CASSQDFGQDSPLHF	TGTGCCAGCAGCCAAGATTTTGGGCAGGATTCACCCCTCCACTTT
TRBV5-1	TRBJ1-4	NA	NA	CASSTQTGMSNEKLFF	TGCGCCAGCAGCACCCAAACCGGGATGTCTAATGAAAAACTGTTTTTT
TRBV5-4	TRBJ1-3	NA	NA	CASSLDSGTGNTIYF	TGTGCCAGCAGCTTGGACTCGGGAACCGGAAACACCATATATTTT
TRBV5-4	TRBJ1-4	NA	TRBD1	CASSPGQGLGEKLFF	TGTGCCAGCAGCCCGGGACAGGGTTTAGGTGAAAAACTATTTTTT
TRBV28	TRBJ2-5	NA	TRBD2	CASRSGGTVQETQYF	TGTGCCAGCCGTAGCGGGGGGACGGTACAAGAGACCCAGTACTTC
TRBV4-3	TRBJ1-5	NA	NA	CASSQDWESNQPQHF	TGCGCCAGCAGCCAAGATTGGGAGAGCAATCAGCCCCAGCATTTT
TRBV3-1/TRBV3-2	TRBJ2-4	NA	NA	CASSTGTTAKNIQYF	TGTGCCAGCAGCACCGGGACAACGGCCAAAAACATTCAGTACTTC
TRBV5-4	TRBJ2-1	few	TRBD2	CASSLKAGGSYNEQFF	TGTGCCAGCAGCCTAAAAGCGGGGGGATCCTACAATGAGCAGTTCTTC
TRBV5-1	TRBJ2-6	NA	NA	CASGQGGNSGANVLTF	TGCGCCAGCGGGCAAGGGGGAAACTCTGGGGCCAACGTCCTGACTTTC
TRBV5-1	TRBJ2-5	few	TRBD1	CASSLGQGGRVETQYF	TGCGCCAGCAGTCTAGGACAGGGGGGAAGGGTAGAGACCCAGTACTTC
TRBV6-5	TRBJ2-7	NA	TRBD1	CASSKPGTGYYEQYF	TGTGCCAGCAGTAAGCCCGGGACAGGGTACTACGAGCAGTACTTC
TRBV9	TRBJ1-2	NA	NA	CASSVGRGVNGYTF	TGTGCCAGCAGCGTGGGCCGGGGAGTCAATGGCTACACCTTC
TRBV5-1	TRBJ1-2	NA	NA	CASSLRTEGGGYTF	TGCGCCAGCAGCTTGCGGACCGAAGGGGGAGGCTACACCTTC
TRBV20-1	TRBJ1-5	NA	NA	CSASSGVPQHF	TGCAGTGCTAGTTCAGGTGTGCCCCAGCATTTT
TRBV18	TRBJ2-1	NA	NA	CASSPSSEQFF	TGTGCCAGCTCACCCAGTTCTGAGCAGTTCTTC
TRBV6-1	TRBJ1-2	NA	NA	CASSAQGGSRGVNYGYTF	TGTGCCAGCAGTGCTCAGGGTGGGTCCAGGGGCGTAAACTATGGCTACACCTTC
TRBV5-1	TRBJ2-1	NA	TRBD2	CASSLWTSGYNEQFF	TGCGCCAGCAGCCTTTGGACTAGCGGGTACAATGAGCAGTTCTTC
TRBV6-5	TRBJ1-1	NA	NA	CASSSPYRGIPEAFF	TGTGCCAGCAGTTCCCCTTATAGAGGGATCCCTGAAGCTTTCTTT
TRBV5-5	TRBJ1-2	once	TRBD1	CASSLLGTGGNYGYTF	TGTGCCAGCAGCCTTCTTGGGACAGGGGGTAACTATGGCTACACCTTC
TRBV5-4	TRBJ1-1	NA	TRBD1	CASSLGQGAEAFF	TGTGCCAGCAGCTTAGGACAGGGGGCCGAAGCTTTCTTT
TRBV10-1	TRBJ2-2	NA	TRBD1	CATRTGTGNSPTGELFF	TGCGCCACCCGGACCGGGACAGGGAATTCGCCCACCGGGGAGCTGTTTTTT
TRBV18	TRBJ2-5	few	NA	CASSPPASLVETQYF	TGTGCCAGCTCACCACCGGCTAGCTTGGTGGAGACCCAGTACTTC
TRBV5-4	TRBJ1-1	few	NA	CASQLGEGWGTEAFF	TGTGCCAGCCAGCTTGGTGAGGGTTGGGGCACTGAAGCTTTCTTT
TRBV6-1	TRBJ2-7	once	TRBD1	CASSDGTVSYEQYF	TGTGCCAGCAGTGACGGGACAGTCTCCTACGAGCAGTACTTC
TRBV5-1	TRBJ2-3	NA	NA	CASSLGQIVTDTQYF	TGCGCCAGCAGCTTGGGACAAATAGTCACAGATACGCAGTATTTT
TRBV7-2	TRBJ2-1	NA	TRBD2	CASSTSYGGYNEQFF	TGTGCCAGCAGCACTAGCTACGGGGGGTACAATGAGCAGTTCTTC
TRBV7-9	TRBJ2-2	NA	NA	CASSFAGSNTGELFF	TGTGCCAGCAGCTTCGCAGGGTCGAACACCGGGGAGCTGTTTTTT
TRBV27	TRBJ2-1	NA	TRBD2	CASSLAGGPANEQFF	TGTGCCAGCAGTTTAGCGGGAGGGCCGGCCAATGAGCAGTTCTTC
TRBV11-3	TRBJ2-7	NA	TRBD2	CASSSGGSSYEQYF	TGTGCCAGCAGCTCGGGGGGAAGCTCCTACGAGCAGTACTTC
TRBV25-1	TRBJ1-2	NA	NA	CASTKDSNVYGYTF	TGTGCCAGCACCAAAGACAGCAACGTCTATGGCTACACCTTC
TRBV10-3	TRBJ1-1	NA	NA	CAISNRDGLTEAFF	TGTGCCATCAGTAACAGGGACGGGCTCACTGAAGCTTTCTTT
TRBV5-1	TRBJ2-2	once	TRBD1	CASSLGGGVHTGELFF	TGCGCCAGCAGCTTGGGAGGGGGCGTTCACACCGGGGAGCTGTTTTTT
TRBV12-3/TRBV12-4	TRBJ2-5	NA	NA	CASSRREETQYF	TGTGCCAGCAGTAGGAGGGAAGAGACCCAGTACTTC
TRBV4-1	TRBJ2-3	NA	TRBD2	CASSSGLHSTDTQYF	TGCGCCAGCAGCTCGGGACTACACAGCACAGATACGCAGTATTTT